Listed below are T cell receptor beta chains from one sample, sequenced in a study of shared clonotypes between healthy human individuals. Profiled with immunoSEQ multiplex PCR; TCRdb holds only in-frame clones, not every one. Here the sample spans 450,000 to 650,000 clones, 70% to 80% being singletons. The sample was PBMCs. The receptors derive from a woman in her thirties or forties in good health. Some clones in this sample may be carry-over from other donors' samples. The CDR3 runs from the conserved cysteine through the conserved F or W. The order of the fields is J gene, clone size, V gene, D gene, CDR3 DNA, CDR3 protein. D genes are given only for firm matches. For some rows the clone size is stated as once, few or many, or as a class when expanded; others skip it.

J gene: TRBJ2-7
clone size: -
V gene: TRBV27
D gene: TRBD2
CDR3 DNA: TGTGCCAGCAAGCGCCGGGGGGAATACTACGAGCAGTACTTC
CDR3 protein: CASKRRGEYYEQYF

J gene: TRBJ1-1
clone size: -
V gene: TRBV30
D gene: TRBD1
CDR3 DNA: TGTGCCTGGAGGACAGGGCTTGGGACTGAAGCTTTCTTT
CDR3 protein: CAWRTGLGTEAFF

J gene: TRBJ1-2
clone size: once
V gene: TRBV30
D gene: -
CDR3 DNA: TGTGCCTGGAGTTTGAGCTATGGCTACACCTTC
CDR3 protein: CAWSLSYGYTF

J gene: TRBJ2-4
clone size: -
V gene: TRBV28
D gene: -
CDR3 DNA: TGTGCCAGCAGGGAACAGAAAAACATTCAGTACTTC
CDR3 protein: CASREQKNIQYF

J gene: TRBJ1-6
clone size: -
V gene: TRBV30
D gene: -
CDR3 DNA: TGTGCCTGGAGTGTAGGGTGGCAGGGGAATTCACCCCTCCACTTT
CDR3 protein: CAWSVGWQGNSPLHF

J gene: TRBJ2-1
clone size: -
V gene: TRBV5-4
D gene: -
CDR3 DNA: TGTGCCAGCGCCCAATTCCGGGATGAGCAGTTCTTC
CDR3 protein: CASAQFRDEQFF

J gene: TRBJ2-2
clone size: -
V gene: TRBV9
D gene: TRBD1
CDR3 DNA: TGTGCCAGCACCCCCCGGTGGACGGCAGGGGGCACCGGGGAGCTGTTTTTT
CDR3 protein: CASTPRWTAGGTGELFF

J gene: TRBJ1-2
clone size: once
V gene: TRBV6-5
D gene: -
CDR3 DNA: TGTGCCAGCAGTTATTTAAACTTGGCAGTAGATGGCTACACCTTC
CDR3 protein: CASSYLNLAVDGYTF

J gene: TRBJ2-1
clone size: -
V gene: TRBV2
D gene: TRBD2
CDR3 DNA: TGTGCCAGCAGTGAACTAGCGGGAGGGTCTAATGAGCAGTTCTTC
CDR3 protein: CASSELAGGSNEQFF

J gene: TRBJ2-2
clone size: -
V gene: TRBV10-1
D gene: TRBD2
CDR3 DNA: TGCGCCAGCAGTGGTAGCGGGACCGGGGAGCTGTTTTTT
CDR3 protein: CASSGSGTGELFF

J gene: TRBJ1-3
clone size: -
V gene: TRBV10-3
D gene: -
CDR3 DNA: TGTGCCATCAGTGCGAGGCAAGATTCTACTGGAAACACCATATATTTT
CDR3 protein: CAISARQDSTGNTIYF

J gene: TRBJ2-7
clone size: once
V gene: TRBV28
D gene: -
CDR3 DNA: TGTGCCAGCAGTTTCACCCTCTCCTACGAGCAGTACTTC
CDR3 protein: CASSFTLSYEQYF

J gene: TRBJ2-2
clone size: few
V gene: TRBV9
D gene: TRBD2
CDR3 DNA: TGTGCCAGCAGCCCCAGGTTACTAGCGGGAGTCTGGGCGGACACCGGGGAGCTGTTTTTT
CDR3 protein: CASSPRLLAGVWADTGELFF

J gene: TRBJ1-6
clone size: few
V gene: TRBV7-8
D gene: -
CDR3 DNA: TGTGCCAGCAGCTCCTCCACAGGAGACAATTCACCCCTCCACTTT
CDR3 protein: CASSSSTGDNSPLHF

J gene: TRBJ1-1
clone size: -
V gene: TRBV18
D gene: -
CDR3 DNA: TGTGCCAGCTCACCAACGGCCATGAACACTGAAGCTTTCTTT
CDR3 protein: CASSPTAMNTEAFF